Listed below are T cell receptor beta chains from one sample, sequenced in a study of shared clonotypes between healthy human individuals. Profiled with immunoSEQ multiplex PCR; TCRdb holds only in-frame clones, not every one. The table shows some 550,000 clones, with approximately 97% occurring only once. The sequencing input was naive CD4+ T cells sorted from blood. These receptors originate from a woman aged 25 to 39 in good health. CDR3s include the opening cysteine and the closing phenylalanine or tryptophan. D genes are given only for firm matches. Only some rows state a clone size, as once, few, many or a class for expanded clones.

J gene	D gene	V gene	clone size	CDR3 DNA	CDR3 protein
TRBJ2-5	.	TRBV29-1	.	TGCAGCGTGCCAAGGGGGGGAGAGACCCAGCACTTC	CSVPRGGETQHF
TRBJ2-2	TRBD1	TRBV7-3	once	TGTGCCAGCAAACCAGGGGGCTTGGGCACCGGGGAGCTGTTTTTT	CASKPGGLGTGELFF
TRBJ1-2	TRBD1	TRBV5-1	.	TGCGCCAGCAGCACGTCCTTAGACAGGGGGCTACTAAACTATGGCTACACCTTC	CASSTSLDRGLLNYGYTF
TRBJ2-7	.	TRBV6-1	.	TGTGCCAGCAGTGAAGCGCTCGGGTTAACGGGAAACGGCGAGCAGTACTTC	CASSEALGLTGNGEQYF
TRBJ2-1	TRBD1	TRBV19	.	TGTGCCAGTAGTATAAGGGACAGGGGATCCTACAATGAGCAGTTCTTC	CASSIRDRGSYNEQFF
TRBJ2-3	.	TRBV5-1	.	TGCGCCAGCAGCTTGGCGCAAGGCACAGATACGCAGTATTTT	CASSLAQGTDTQYF
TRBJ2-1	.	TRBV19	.	TGTGCCAGTAGTATAGGGTCCGCCTACAATGAGCAGTTCTTC	CASSIGSAYNEQFF
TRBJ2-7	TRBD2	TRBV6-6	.	TGTGCCAGCAGCCTAGGACTAGCAACGGCCTACGAGCAGTACTTC	CASSLGLATAYEQYF
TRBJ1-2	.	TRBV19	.	TGTGCCAGCCGGGACGGAGCTAACTATGGCTACACCTTC	CASRDGANYGYTF
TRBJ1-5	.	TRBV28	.	TGTGCCAGCAGTTCCCCCCCTGGGGGCAATCAGCCCCAGCATTTT	CASSSPPGGNQPQHF
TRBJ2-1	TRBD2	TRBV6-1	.	TGTGCCAGCAGGCGGCTAGCGGGAGTGGGTGAGCAGTTCTTC	CASRRLAGVGEQFF
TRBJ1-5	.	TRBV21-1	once	TGTGCCAGCAGCCTCCGGGGCAGGAAAGGCAATCAGCCCCAGCATTTT	CASSLRGRKGNQPQHF
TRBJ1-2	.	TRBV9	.	TGTGCCAGCAGTTCCCCGGAAGGGGACTATGGCTACACCTTC	CASSSPEGDYGYTF
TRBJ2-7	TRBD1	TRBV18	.	TGTGCCAGCTCCCTGGACAGGCCTCGAGAGCAGTACTTC	CASSLDRPREQYF
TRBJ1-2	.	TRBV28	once	TGTGCCGCCCTGGTGGGGGGCTTGAGGGGCTACACCTTC	CAALVGGLRGYTF
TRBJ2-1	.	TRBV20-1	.	TGCAGTGCTCCCCAATTTAATGAGCAGTTCTTC	CSAPQFNEQFF
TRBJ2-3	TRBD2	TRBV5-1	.	TGCGCCAGCAGCTTGATAGCGGGGGATAGCACAGATACGCAGTATTTT	CASSLIAGDSTDTQYF
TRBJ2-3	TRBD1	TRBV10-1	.	TGCGCCAGCAGTTCTACAGGGGGCACAGATACGCAGTATTTT	CASSSTGGTDTQYF
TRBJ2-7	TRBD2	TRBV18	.	TGTGCCAGCTCAACGGGACTAGCGGACATCTACGAGCAGTACTTC	CASSTGLADIYEQYF
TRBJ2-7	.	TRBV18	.	TGTGCCAGCTCATCGGGGACGGGGTCCTACGAGCAGTACTTC	CASSSGTGSYEQYF
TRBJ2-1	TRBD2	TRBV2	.	TGTGCCAGCAGGGGGACTAGCAGCTACAATGAGCAGTTCTTC	CASRGTSSYNEQFF
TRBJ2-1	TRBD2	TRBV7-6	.	TGTGCCAGCAGCTTGACTAGCGGGGGCAATGAGCAGTTCTTC	CASSLTSGGNEQFF
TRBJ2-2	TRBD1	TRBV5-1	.	TGCGCCAGCAGGACAGGGGACACCGGGGAGCTGTTTTTT	CASRTGDTGELFF
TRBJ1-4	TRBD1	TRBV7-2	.	TGTGCCAGCAGCTCCCGGGACAGGGGGTTTGCTAATGAAAAACTGTTTTTT	CASSSRDRGFANEKLFF
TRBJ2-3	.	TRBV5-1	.	TGCGCCAGCAGCTCCGGACTTGACACAGATACGCAGTATTTT	CASSSGLDTDTQYF
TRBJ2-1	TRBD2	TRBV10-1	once	TGCGCCAGCAGTAAGACTAGCGGAACAACCAATGAGCAGTTCTTC	CASSKTSGTTNEQFF
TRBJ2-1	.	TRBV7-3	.	TGTGCCAGCAGCACGGCAGGGGTAAATGAGCAGTTCTTC	CASSTAGVNEQFF
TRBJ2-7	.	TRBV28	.	TGTGCCAGCAGTTCGGGGACCCCTGCTGCCGAGCAGTACTTC	CASSSGTPAAEQYF
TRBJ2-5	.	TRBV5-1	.	TGCGCCAGCAAAACCGGGGTGCAAGAGACCCAGTACTTC	CASKTGVQETQYF
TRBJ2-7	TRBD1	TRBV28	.	TGTGCCAGCAGTCATGGACAGGGGATGGGCGAGCAGTACTTC	CASSHGQGMGEQYF
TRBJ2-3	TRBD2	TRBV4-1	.	TGCGCCAGCAGCCCTTTAGCGGGACTTACAGATACGCAGTATTTT	CASSPLAGLTDTQYF
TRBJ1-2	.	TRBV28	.	TGTGCCAGCAAAGGCTCCCCGGGCGGTGGTGGCTACACCTTC	CASKGSPGGGGYTF
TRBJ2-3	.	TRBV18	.	TGTGCCAGCTCACCACCGCGCGGACGGGGTGTGACAGATACGCAGTATTTT	CASSPPRGRGVTDTQYF
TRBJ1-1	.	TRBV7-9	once	TGTGCCAGCAGCCCCCGCTCCTACACGAACACTGAAGCTTTCTTT	CASSPRSYTNTEAFF
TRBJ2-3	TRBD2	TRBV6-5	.	TGTGCCAGCAGTTACTCGACTAGCGAGGGCCCAGATACGCAGTATTTT	CASSYSTSEGPDTQYF
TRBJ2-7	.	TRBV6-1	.	TGTGCCAGTTGCGGGACGTTTGGAGAGCAGTACTTC	CASCGTFGEQYF
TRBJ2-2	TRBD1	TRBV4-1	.	TGCGCCAGCAGCCAACCGGGTCAGGGGGCATCCGGGGAGCTGTTTTTT	CASSQPGQGASGELFF
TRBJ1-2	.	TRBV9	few	TGTGCCAGCAGCCCCATGGGAGGGGCCATAAACTATGGCTACACCTTC	CASSPMGGAINYGYTF
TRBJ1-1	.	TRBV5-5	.	TGTGCCAGCAGCTTGTATCGGAACACTGAAGCTTTCTTT	CASSLYRNTEAFF
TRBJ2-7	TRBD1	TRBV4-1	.	TGCGCCAGCAGCCGAGTGGGACAGGGCGTATCCGAGCAGTACTTC	CASSRVGQGVSEQYF
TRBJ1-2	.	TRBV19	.	TGTGCCAGTAGTATTGCCCCCCAATCTCTGGGCTACACCTTC	CASSIAPQSLGYTF
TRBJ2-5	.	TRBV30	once	TGTGCCTGGAGTTCACGACTAGGAGAGACCCAGTACTTC	CAWSSRLGETQYF
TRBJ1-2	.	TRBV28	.	TGTGCCAGCAGTTCTAGGGACTATGGCTACACCTTC	CASSSRDYGYTF
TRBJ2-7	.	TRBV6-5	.	TGTGCCAGCAGTTACGGGGCGGAGGACTACGAGCAGTACTTC	CASSYGAEDYEQYF
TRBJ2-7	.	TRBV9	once	TGTGCCAGCAGCCCAGCGCAGTCCGCAAGTGCTACCTACGAGCAGTACTTC	CASSPAQSASATYEQYF
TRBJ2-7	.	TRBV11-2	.	TGTGCCAGCAGCTTAAGGGGATACGAGCAGTACTTC	CASSLRGYEQYF
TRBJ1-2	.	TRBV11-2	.	TGTGCCAGCAGCTTAGATCGGAGTCCAGGGGGCTACACCTTC	CASSLDRSPGGYTF
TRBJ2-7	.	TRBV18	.	TGTGCCAGCTCACCACCGGGAGAACGATACGAGCAGTACTTC	CASSPPGERYEQYF
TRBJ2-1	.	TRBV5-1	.	TGCGCCAGCAGCAACGCGATACAGGGGAGGTTCAATGAGCAGTTCTTC	CASSNAIQGRFNEQFF
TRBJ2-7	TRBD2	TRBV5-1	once	TGCGCCAGCAGCATGACTAGCAGGAGCTCCTACGAGCAGTACTTC	CASSMTSRSSYEQYF